The following is a TCR beta chain sequence with its context. Its cognate antigen is unknown. Every one of the patients relapsed after autologous stem cell transplantation (brentuximab vedotin exposure was variable). The sample comes from a study of PD-1 blockade in classical Hodgkin lymphoma. The repertoire was sequenced with immunoSEQ multiplex PCR; TCRdb's copy has only in-frame clones and lacks some. The data show 29,000 or so clones, 70% seen once. Study-wide points: CD4+ TCR diversity climbed significantly by C4D1, unlike CD8+ TCR diversity. Baseline TCR diversity was reportedly lower in newly diagnosed patients than healthy donors.

The V and J ends lost 6 bases and 7 bases, in that order; junction bases with no gene match: 9. The CDR3 sequence is 13 residues long. The germline CDR1 and CDR2 sequences are MNHEY and SMNVEV (reference sequence). This clonotype was sampled from a human donor with classical Hodgkin lymphoma. The sample was peripheral blood mononuclear cells (PBMCs), taken before the second cycle of nivolumab. The chain combines TRBV27 with TRBJ2-7, with 7 bases identical to TRBD1. In DNA form, the CDR3 reads TGTGCCAGCAGCTATACAGGGGCTGGAGAGCAGTACTTC. It translates to CASSYTGAGEQYF.